The 24 T cell receptor beta chains reported below all come from one sample, sequenced in a study of cytomegalovirus exposure and HLA in healthy donors. This PCR relied on a set of 60 Vbeta primers and 13 Jbeta primers. Profiled with immunoSEQ multiplex PCR; TCRdb holds only in-frame clones, not every one. Here the sample spans 99,000 or so clones, 60% to 85% being singletons. Sequencing was performed on PBMCs. The receptors stem from a woman aged 40 to 49 in good health and CMV-seropositive.

The J gene is TRBJ2-1, the V gene TRBV9; possibly TRBD2 for D (6 bases). This CDR3 comprises 16 residues. Germline V lookup: CDR1 SGDLS, CDR2 YYNGEE. Between the trimmed V and J ends, which lost 0 bases and 3 bases, there was a span of 13 bases. The CDR3 coding sequence is TGTGCCAGCAGCGTAGGTGGGACTGGGGACTACAATGAGCAGTTCTTC. Translating gives CASSVGGTGDYNEQFF. Based on the CDR3 plus reference TRBV9 and TRBJ2-1, the full variable domain is DSGVTQTPKHLITATGQRVTLRCSPRSGDLSVYWYQQSLDQGLQFLIQYYNGEERAKGNILERFSAQQFPDLHSELNLSSLELGDSALYFCASSVGGTGDYNEQFFGPGTRLTVL.

The chain is built from TRBV29-1 and TRBJ2-7; 9 nucleotides align to TRBD1. V dropped 4 bases and J dropped 0; count of bases not matched to a gene: 4. The germline V gene has CDR1 SQVTM and CDR2 ANQGSEA. The CDR3 has 14 amino acids. The DNA of the CDR3 is TGCAGCGTTGCCGGGACAGGGTACTCCTACGAGCAGTACTTC. Residues: CSVAGTGYSYEQYF.

This clone was counted between two and nine times. The CDR3 region is CASSPVNQGNYGYTF. The CDR3 nucleotides are TGTGCCAGCTCACCCGTAAACCAGGGTAACTATGGCTACACCTTC. V gene TRBV18 combines with J gene TRBJ1-2, with a possible D match to TRBD1 (5 bases). Trimming took 3 bases from V and 1 from J, leaving 12 bases between them. CDR3 length: 15 residues. Germline-derived CDR1 and CDR2 are KGHSH and LQKENI.

V and J are TRBV2 and TRBJ1-5, with 8 bases fitting TRBD1. Per the germline V gene, CDR1 is SNHLY and CDR2 is FYNNEI. CDR3 length equals 17 residues. Trimming took 6 bases from V and 7 from J; bases not matched to a gene: 17. CDR3 sequence (DNA): TGTGCCAGCAGATACAAAATCGACAGGGGAGTGGGACAGCCCCAGCATTTT. This translates into CASRYKIDRGVGQPQHF.

J is TRBJ1-2 and V is TRBV7-2; 8 positions agree with TRBD1. The germline CDR1 and CDR2 sequences are SGHTA and FQGNSA. CDR3 length equals 15 residues. With 5 bases clipped from V and 5 bases from J, the junction kept 10 bases outside the gene matches. CDR3 sequence (DNA): TGTGCCAGCAGCAGATACCGGGACAGGACTTATGGCTACACCTTC. Residues: CASSRYRDRTYGYTF.

The gene calls are TRBV4-3 and TRBJ2-1, with D possibly TRBD2 on 6 matching bases. The CDR3 has 16 residues. V was shortened by 1 base and J by 0 bases, with 10 bases between the two germline ends. Germline lookup yields CDR1 LGHNA and CDR2 YSLEER. CDR3 loop: CASSQVSGSSYNEQFF. The CDR3 DNA reads as TGCGCCAGCAGCCAAGTCTCCGGGAGCTCCTACAATGAGCAGTTCTTC.

In this sample, this clone turned up once. The chain couples TRBV6-5 to TRBJ1-3, with no clear D. Between the trimmed V and J ends, which lost 8 bases and 1 base, there was a span of 6 bases. This CDR3 spans 12 amino acids. Germline V gene data show CDR1 as MNHEY and CDR2 as SVGAGI. The CDR3 bases are TGTGCCAGCCGCAGTTCTGGAAACACCATATATTTT. This sequence encodes CASRSSGNTIYF.

The rearrangement joins TRBV6-5 to TRBJ1-1; TRBD1 might be the D (5 bases). Germline CDR1 MNHEY, CDR2 SVGAGI. The length of the CDR3 is 14 residues. V lost 5 bases and J lost 1, with 11 bases in between. In DNA, the CDR3 is TGTGCCAGCAGTATATGGGGGGGGAACACTGAAGCTTTCTTT. It codes for CASSIWGGNTEAFF.

For the CDR3, the DNA is TGTGCCAGCAGTTTAGGGGACAGGGGAGCGGGCACTGAAGCTTTCTTT. Translation gives CASSLGDRGAGTEAFF. The genes are TRBV28 and TRBJ1-1, with 10 bases that match TRBD1. V lost 2 bases to trimming and J lost 4 bases; unmatched junction nucleotides: 7. From germline, CDR1 is MDHEN and CDR2 SYDVKM. The length of the CDR3 is 16 residues.

This chain uses TRBV28 with TRBJ2-3, with D tentatively TRBD2 (6 bases). This CDR3 contains 14 residues. V dropped 11 bases and J dropped 8 bases, with 23 bases sitting between them. CDR1 MDHEN and CDR2 SYDVKM come from the germline V gene. CDR3 sequence: CAGQEAGSPGTQYF. The CDR3 region has the DNA TGTGCCGGCCAGGAGGCGGGGAGCCCAGGTACGCAGTATTTT.

This sequence joins TRBV19 and TRBJ1-5; D might be TRBD1 (5 bases). Deletions cut 3 bases from V and 5 bases from J, with 14 bases between. In germline, CDR1 is LNHDA, CDR2 SQIVND (reference sequence). The CDR3 extends over 15 amino acids. CDR3 in DNA: TGTGCCAGTAGTATGGCGGGGCGACCTTATCAGCCCCAGCATTTT. Its translation is CASSMAGRPYQPQHF.

This chain connects TRBV2 to TRBJ1-5; D is possibly TRBD1 (5 bases). The V end lost 6 bases, the J end lost 4 bases, and 13 bases lay between the germline ends. The CDR3 runs to 14 residues. Per the germline V gene, CDR1 is SNHLY and CDR2 is FYNNEI. CDR3 DNA sequence: TGTGCCAGCAGAGAGCCCGACAGAAATCAGCCCCAGCATTTT. It encodes CASREPDRNQPQHF.

The chain recombines TRBV6-6 with TRBJ1-1; D gene uncertain. The CDR3 consists of 13 residues. Trimming cost V 3 bases and J 4 bases, with 9 bases left between them. The V gene's germline CDR1 is MNHNY and CDR2 SVGAGI (reference sequence). The CDR3 coding sequence is TGTGCCAGCAGTTATACTATGGGCACTGAAGCTTTCTTT. It codes for CASSYTMGTEAFF.

Only a few counts were recorded for this clone. The genes are TRBV5-5 and TRBJ1-2; no clear D gene. This CDR3 comprises 14 residues. Per germline, CDR1 SGHKS and CDR2 YYEKEE (reference sequence). V was clipped by 1 base and J by 4 bases, with 11 bases between them. The CDR3 DNA is TGTGCCAGCAGCTTGTGGCATATTCTCTATGGCTACACCTTC. This translates into CASSLWHILYGYTF.

This clone was observed a handful of times. The chain couples TRBV5-6 to TRBJ1-1; the D is unclear. CDR1 and CDR2 from the germline V gene are SGHDT and YYEEEE. With 0 bases removed from V and 7 bases from J, the gap between germline ends came to 16 bases. This CDR3 has 15 amino acids. CDR3: CASSLDQYVVSEAFF. The CDR3 DNA reads as TGTGCCAGCAGCTTGGATCAATATGTGGTTAGTGAAGCTTTCTTT.

This sequence joins TRBV11-3 and TRBJ2-5; D might be TRBD2 (7 bases). The J call could be wrong; TRBJ2-7 is a better fit for the DNA end. CDR1 SGHNT and CDR2 YENEEA come from the germline V gene. This CDR3 region has 15 residues. The CDR3 is CASSPEGGSRYEQYF. The DNA for the CDR3 is TGTGCCAGCAGCCCCGAGGGGGGGAGTAGGTACGAGCAGTACTTC.

The chain recombines TRBV2 with TRBJ2-3; D is possibly TRBD2 (6 bases). Deletions cut 8 bases from V and 5 bases from J, with 14 bases between. The CDR3 is made up of 13 amino acids. Germline loops: CDR1 SNHLY, CDR2 FYNNEI. The CDR3 DNA is TGTGCCAGCGGCGGGAATGCGGGAGATACGCAGTATTTT. Its translation: CASGGNAGDTQYF.

The chain joins TRBV10-2 to TRBJ1-1; maybe TRBD1 (5 bases). The CDR3 sequence is 14 residues long. V lost 2 bases and J lost 5, with 12 bases in between. CDR1 and CDR2 from the germline V gene are WSHSY and SAAADI. DNA for the CDR3: TGCGCCAGCAGTGAGGGTCAGGGTTGGACTGAAGCTTTCTTT. It yields the protein CASSEGQGWTEAFF.

The gene calls are TRBV6-1 and TRBJ2-5; a weak D match, TRBD1 (6 bases). V was trimmed by 2 bases and J by 5 bases, leaving 12 bases between them. The CDR3 is 14 amino acids. CDR1 and CDR2 from the germline V gene are MNHNS and SASEGT. The CDR3: CASSEPYRDETQYF. In nucleotides, the CDR3 is TGTGCCAGCAGTGAACCTTACAGGGATGAGACCCAGTACTTC.

This clone was observed a handful of times. The chain uses TRBV19 and TRBJ1-5; 8 bases match TRBD1. This CDR3 has 14 amino acids. After removal of 5 bases from V and 11 bases from J, the junction contained 11 bases not matched to a gene. CDR1 is LNHDA, CDR2 SQIVND, per germline (reference sequence). The CDR3 reads CASSPQSDRASQHF. CDR3 DNA: TGTGCCAGTAGTCCTCAGTCGGACAGGGCGTCCCAGCATTTT.

The chain's CDR3 is CASSESGQVQPQHF. In nucleotides, the CDR3 is TGTGCCAGCAGTGAAAGCGGACAGGTTCAGCCCCAGCATTTT. The chain carries TRBV25-1 and TRBJ1-5; 7 positions agree with TRBD1. CDR1 and CDR2 (germline): MGHDK, SYGVNS. J gave up 6 bases and V 2 bases, and 4 bases lay outside the gene matches. This CDR3 is built from 14 residues. Filled out from reference TRBV25-1 and TRBJ1-5, the complete variable domain reads EADIYQTPRYLVIGTGKKITLECSQTMGHDKMYWYQQDPGMELHLIHYSYGVNSTEKGDLSSESTVSRIRTEHFPLTLESARPSHTSQYLCASSESGQVQPQHFGDGTRLSIL.

The V gene is TRBV6-4, the J gene TRBJ1-5; 8 nucleotides agree with TRBD1. The length of the CDR3 is 16 residues. CDR1 and CDR2 (germline): MRHNA, SNTAGT. V trimming: 3 bases; J trimming: 1 base; junction bases outside the gene matches: 5. The CDR3 loop is CASSEHYRGSNQPQHF. Written as DNA, the CDR3 is TGTGCCAGCAGTGAACATTACAGGGGGAGCAATCAGCCCCAGCATTTT.

This sequence joins TRBV28 and TRBJ1-1; 7 bases map to TRBD1. CDR1 is MDHEN and CDR2 is SYDVKM in the germline V gene. V dropped 5 bases and J dropped 9; count of bases not matched to a gene: 9. There are 13 residues in the CDR3. The CDR3 sequence: CASSLQDRYQAFF. Written as DNA, the CDR3 is TGTGCCAGCAGTCTACAGGACAGGTACCAAGCTTTCTTT.

The chain uses TRBV5-1 and TRBJ2-5, with 8 bases matching TRBD1. The DNA end is a closer match to TRBJ2-7, so the J assignment may be wrong. The CDR3 spans 17 residues. Germline assignment: CDR1 SGHRS and CDR2 YFSETQ. Here the CDR3 reads CASSLLIIGQGHYEQYF. The CDR3, as DNA: TGCGCCAGCAGCTTGCTAATTATAGGACAGGGCCACTACGAGCAGTACTTC.